What follows are 14 T cell receptor beta chains derived from one specimen sequenced in a study of regulatory T cells in long-lasting Graves disease. This sample's time point: newly diagnosed GD, antithyroid drugs for less than 3 months. Making the TCR library involved RNA that had been extracted from PBMCs. Sequencing libraries for TCR beta were prepared with iRepertoire HTBI primers and Arm-PCR of CDR3 regions. TCRdb fed the multiplex PCR reads into MiXCR, producing one record per CDR3 protein. The sample includes 250,000 to 400,000 distinct CDR3 sequences, 15% to 20% of them seen just once. This material consisted of peripheral blood mononuclear cells (PBMCs), taken at new diagnosis, from a patient treated with antithyroid drugs. These receptors were taken from a female donor with Graves disease.

This clonotype has a count of ten or more. J is TRBJ1-5 and V is TRBV28; a weak D match, TRBD1 (5 bases). CDR3 size: 13 residues. Trimming pared 8 bases from V and 7 bases from J, leaving 15 bases between. Germline lookup yields CDR1 MDHEN and CDR2 SYDVKM. CDR3 coding DNA: TGTGCCAGCGGGACCTGGGAGGGCCAGCCCCAGCATTTT. Its translation is CASGTWEGQPQHF.

The table lists this clonotype with many counts. The chain employs TRBV28 and TRBJ1-1; D might be TRBD1 (5 bases). Trimming cost V 3 bases and J 12 bases, with 14 bases left between them. Germline V gene lookup returns CDR1 MDHEN and CDR2 SYDVKM. The length of the CDR3 is 12 residues. As DNA, the CDR3 is TGTGCCAGCAGTTTTCAGGGAGGTAGGCCTTTCTTT. It is translated as CASSFQGGRPFF.

V gene TRBV28 combines with J gene TRBJ2-7; a possible D gene is TRBD1 (6 bases). CDR1 MDHEN and CDR2 SYDVKM come from the germline V gene. The ends were cut back, 10 bases at V and 3 bases at J, with 16 bases in the middle. The CDR3 sequence is 13 residues long. CDR3 bases: TGTGCCATTCTAAAGGGGGAAATCTACGAGCAGTACTTC. Translation gives CAILKGEIYEQYF.

The V and J genes are TRBV5-4 and TRBJ1-1; 9 nucleotides agree with TRBD1. Germline CDR1 SGHNT, CDR2 YYREEE (reference sequence). The CDR3 has 15 amino acids. The junction had 5 bases not matched to a gene; V was cut back by 5 bases and J by 0 bases. The CDR3 here is CASRGDRAMNTEAFF. In DNA form, the CDR3 reads TGTGCCAGCAGGGGGGACAGGGCCATGAACACTGAAGCTTTCTTT.

This clonotype appeared many times. The chain is built from TRBV7-8 and TRBJ2-2, with 8 positions matching TRBD1. This CDR3 contains 18 residues. CDR1 is SGHVS and CDR2 is FQNEAQ in the germline V gene. V lost 4 bases and J lost 3; bases outside the gene matches: 13. CDR3 amino acids: CASSSHPSAGGDTGELFF. The CDR3 DNA sequence: TGTGCCAGCAGCTCCCACCCCAGCGCAGGGGGCGACACCGGGGAGCTGTTTTTT. The full variable domain, with the rest looked up from reference TRBV7-8 and TRBJ2-2, is GAGVSQSPRYKVAKRGQDVALRCDPISGHVSLFWYQQALGQGPEFLTYFQNEAQLDKSGLPSDRFFAERPEGSVSTLKIQRTQQEDSAVYLCASSSHPSAGGDTGELFFGEGSRLTVL.

This rearrangement joins TRBV10-3 to TRBJ2-3; the D is unclear. V was pared by 2 bases and J by 5 bases, with 11 bases between. From germline, CDR1 is ENHRY and CDR2 SYGVKD. The CDR3 totals 14 residues. The CDR3 nucleotides are TGTGCCATCAGTGAGGGGTCAGCTGGAGATACGCAGTATTTT. This gives the protein CAISEGSAGDTQYF.

Only one count was recorded for this clonotype. The chain uses TRBV6-1 and TRBJ2-5, with 7 bases matching TRBD2. V lost 8 bases and J lost 0; bases outside the gene matches: 6. This CDR3 comprises 14 residues. Germline CDR1 MNHNS, CDR2 SASEGT. The CDR3 here is CASSKGGDQETQYF. In DNA form, the CDR3 reads TGTGCCAGCTCAAAGGGAGGGGACCAAGAGACCCAGTACTTC.

This clonotype has ten or more counts. V is TRBV9 and J is TRBJ2-5; D may be TRBD1 or TRBD2 (6 bases each). The CDR3 is made up of 15 amino acids. With 4 bases removed from V and 1 base from J, the gap between germline ends came to 14 bases. From germline, CDR1 is SGDLS and CDR2 YYNGEE. The CDR3 nucleotides are TGTGCCAGCAGCCTCGGGGGCGTACTCCAAGAGACCCAGTACTTC. As protein: CASSLGGVLQETQYF.

This clonotype was picked up many times. This chain connects TRBV20-1 to TRBJ2-1, with 9 bases fitting TRBD2. This CDR3 comprises 16 residues. Unmatched junction bases numbered 14, after V lost 5 bases and J lost 6 bases. CDR1 DFQATT and CDR2 SNEGSKA come from the germline V gene (reference sequence). Here the CDR3 DNA reads TGCAGTGCTCCACAGGTGGCGGGAGGGCCGGTCAATGAGCAGTTCTTC. Its protein product is CSAPQVAGGPVNEQFF.

This clonotype came up many times. The V call is TRBV5-4, the J call TRBJ1-1; D ambiguous. The germline gives CDR1 SGHNT, CDR2 YYREEE (reference sequence). This CDR3 spans 11 amino acids. V lost 5 bases and J 5 bases, leaving 7 bases between the germline ends. CDR3 sequence: CASRGGTEAFF. CDR3 sequence (DNA): TGTGCCAGCAGGGGAGGGACTGAAGCTTTCTTT. Full variable domain (missing parts from reference TRBV5-4 and TRBJ1-1): ETGVTQSPTHLIKTRGQQVTLRCSSQSGHNTVSWYQQALGQGPQFIFQYYREEENGRGNFPPRFSGLQFPNYSSELNVNALELDDSALYLCASRGGTEAFFGQGTRLTVV.

V and J are TRBV28 and TRBJ2-4; a possible D gene is TRBD1 (5 bases). Trimming pared 6 bases from V and 0 bases from J, leaving 18 bases between. In germline, CDR1 is MDHEN, CDR2 SYDVKM. This CDR3 spans 17 amino acids. This CDR3 is CASRAGILRVAKNIQYF. The CDR3 DNA reads as TGTGCCAGCAGAGCAGGCATTCTCAGGGTAGCCAAAAACATTCAGTACTTC. Together with reference TRBV28 and TRBJ2-4, the CDR3 gives the full variable domain: DVKVTQSSRYLVKRTGEKVFLECVQDMDHENMFWYRQDPGLGLRLIYFSYDVKMKEKGDIPEGYSVSREKKERFSLILESASTNQTSMYLCASRAGILRVAKNIQYFGAGTRLSVL.

The chain is built from TRBV28 and TRBJ2-7; no clear D. The CDR3 totals 14 residues. The V gene's germline CDR1 is MDHEN and CDR2 SYDVKM. V was shortened by 4 bases and J by 0 bases, with 10 bases between the two germline ends. The CDR3 loop reads CASSSPGSSYEQYF. CDR3 nucleotide sequence: TGTGCCAGCAGTTCCCCGGGTAGCTCCTACGAGCAGTACTTC.

With respect to this clonotype: A far larger clone is just one base off, so this is likely a read error. The chain combines TRBV6-5 with TRBJ2-7; no clear D gene. Germline CDR1 MNHEY, CDR2 SVGAGI. There are 13 residues in the CDR3. The CDR3 is CASSFPIPTKQHF. CDR3 DNA sequence: TGTGCCAGCAGTTTCCCTATCCCTACGAAGCAGCACTTC.

This clonotype was recorded at least ten times. CDR3 nucleotides: TGTGCTAGTGGTTTGTATCCCTACAATGAGCAGTTCTTC. Translation gives CASGLYPYNEQFF. The chain recombines TRBV12-5 with TRBJ2-1; no definite D call. Trimming left V 2 bases short and J 2 bases short, with 4 bases between. This CDR3 is 13 amino acids long. The germline gives CDR1 LGHNT, CDR2 FRNRAP.